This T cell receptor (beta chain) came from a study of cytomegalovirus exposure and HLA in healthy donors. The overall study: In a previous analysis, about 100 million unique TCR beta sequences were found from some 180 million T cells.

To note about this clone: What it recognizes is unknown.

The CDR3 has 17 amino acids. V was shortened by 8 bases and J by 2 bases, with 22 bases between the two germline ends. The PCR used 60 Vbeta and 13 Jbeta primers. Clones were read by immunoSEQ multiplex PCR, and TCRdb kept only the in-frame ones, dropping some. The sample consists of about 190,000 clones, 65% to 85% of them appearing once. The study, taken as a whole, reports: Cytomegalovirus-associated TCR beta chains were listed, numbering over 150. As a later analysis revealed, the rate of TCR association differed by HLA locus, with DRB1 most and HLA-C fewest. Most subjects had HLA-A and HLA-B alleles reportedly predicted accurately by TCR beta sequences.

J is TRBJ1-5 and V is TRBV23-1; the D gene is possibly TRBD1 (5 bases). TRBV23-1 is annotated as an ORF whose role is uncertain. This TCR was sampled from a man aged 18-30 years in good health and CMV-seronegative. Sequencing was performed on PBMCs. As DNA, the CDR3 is TGCGCCAGCGTTGGGGCTCAGGCTGAAAGGGGCAATCAGCCCCAGCATTTT. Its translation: CASVGAQAERGNQPQHF.